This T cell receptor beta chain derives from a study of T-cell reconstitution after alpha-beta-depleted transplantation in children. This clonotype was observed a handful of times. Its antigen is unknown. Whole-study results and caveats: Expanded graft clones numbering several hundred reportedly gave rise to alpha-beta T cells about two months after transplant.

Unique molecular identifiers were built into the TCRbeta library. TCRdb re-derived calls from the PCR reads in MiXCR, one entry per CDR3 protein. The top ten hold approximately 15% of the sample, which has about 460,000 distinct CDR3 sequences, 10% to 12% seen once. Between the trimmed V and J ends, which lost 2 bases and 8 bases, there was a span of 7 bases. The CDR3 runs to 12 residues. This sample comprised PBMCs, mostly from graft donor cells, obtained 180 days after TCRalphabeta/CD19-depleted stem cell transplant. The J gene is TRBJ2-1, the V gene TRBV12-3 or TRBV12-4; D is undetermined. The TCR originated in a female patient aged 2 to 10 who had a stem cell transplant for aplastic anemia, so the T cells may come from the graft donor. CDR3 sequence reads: CASSLSRDEQFF. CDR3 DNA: TGTGCCAGCAGTTTATCTCGGGATGAGCAGTTCTTC.